This note documents a single T cell receptor beta chain sequence. Its antigen is still unknown. This specimen belongs to a study of shared clonotypes between healthy human individuals. Study conclusions and caveats: A small donor pool kept down the genetic and exposure-history diversity that was represented.

Recent acute infections and vaccinations were absent in the healthy HIV-negative adult donors. Every unsorted PBMC PCR replicate was loaded with 300 ng DNA, approximately 30,000 T cell genomes. Original methodology: In the immunoSEQ data, sequences were junction-only and lacked quality scores, so filtering differed. TCRdb keeps only in-frame clones here, not all; method: immunoSEQ multiplex PCR. The DNA gave D and trimming, while V, J and clone size come from that table. The sample has some 480,000 clones; approximately 79% are singletons. The CDR3 covers 13 residues. Germline V CDR1 and CDR2: ENHRY, SYGVKD. Trimming removed 5 bases at V and 3 bases at J, with 8 bases between.

The receptor comes from a woman aged 35 to 49 in good health. Some clones in this sample may be carry-over from other donors' samples. Sample: PBMCs. The chain carries TRBV10-3 and TRBJ1-5, with D unclear. CDR3 loop: CAISPSPNQPQHF. CDR3 nucleotide sequence: TGTGCCATCAGTCCCTCCCCCAATCAGCCCCAGCATTTT.